Listed here are 20 T cell receptor beta chains from one sample, sequenced in a study of cytomegalovirus exposure and HLA in healthy donors. The PCR employed 60 Vbeta primers together with 13 Jbeta primers. Profiling relied on immunoSEQ multiplex PCR, and the TCRdb table lists in-frame clones only, not all of them. The table records around 65,000 clones, about 75% of them present only once. Source material: PBMCs. These receptors all come from a woman aged 25-40 years in good health and CMV-seropositive.

The chain has TRBV19 and TRBJ1-5, with D unresolved. Trimming cost V 6 bases and J 0 bases, with 6 bases left between them. The germline gives CDR1 LNHDA, CDR2 SQIVND (reference sequence). The CDR3 extends over 13 amino acids. CDR3 residues: CASRLYSNQPQHF. The CDR3, as DNA: TGTGCCAGTAGGTTATATAGCAATCAGCCCCAGCATTTT.

This clone appeared a single time. The V and J genes are TRBV19 and TRBJ2-4; 11 positions agree with TRBD2. The CDR3 sequence is 18 residues long. The germline V gene encodes CDR1 LNHDA and CDR2 SQIVND (reference sequence). Trimming cost V 3 bases and J 6 bases; bases outside gene matches: 13. The CDR3 is CASSIEGLAEWGTNIQYF. The CDR3 DNA reads as TGTGCCAGTAGTATCGAGGGACTAGCGGAGTGGGGAACAAACATTCAGTACTTC. Full variable domain (missing parts from reference TRBV19 and TRBJ2-4): DGGITQSPKYLFRKEGQNVTLSCEQNLNHDAMYWYRQDPGQGLRLIYYSQIVNDFQKGDIAEGYSVSREKKESFPLTVTSAQKNPTAFYLCASSIEGLAEWGTNIQYFGAGTRLSVL.

V gene TRBV25-1 combines with J gene TRBJ1-2, with 10 bases fitting TRBD1. The CDR3 loop spans 13 amino acids. CDR1 is MGHDK and CDR2 is SYGVNS in the germline V gene. V lost 6 bases, J lost 6 bases, and 4 bases stayed unmatched. CDR3 DNA sequence: TGTGCCAGCAGAGACAGGGGGCAGAATGGCTACACCTTC. Translation: CASRDRGQNGYTF.

This clone was counted between two and nine times. The V gene is TRBV2, the J gene TRBJ1-1; no reliable D call. Germline values: CDR1 SNHLY, CDR2 FYNNEI. The CDR3 consists of 13 residues. Trimming left V 4 bases short and J 0 bases short, with 6 bases between. DNA of the CDR3: TGTGCCAGCAGTGTTTACATGAACACTGAAGCTTTCTTT. It is translated as CASSVYMNTEAFF. Variable domain in full (rest from reference TRBV2 and TRBJ1-1): EPEVTQTPSHQVTQMGQEVILRCVPISNHLYFYWYRQILGQKVEFLVSFYNNEISEKSEIFDDQFSVERPDGSNFTLKIRSTKLEDSAMYFCASSVYMNTEAFFGQGTRLTVV.

As DNA, the CDR3 is TGTGCCAGTAGTTTCCGGACTAGCGGGTCAACTCGGGAGACCCAGTACTTC. Protein sequence: CASSFRTSGSTRETQYF. This chain joins TRBV19 and TRBJ2-5, with 11 nucleotides matching TRBD2. Germline loops: CDR1 LNHDA, CDR2 SQIVND (reference sequence). V was clipped by 5 bases and J by 5 bases; unmatched bases: 13. This CDR3 region has 17 residues. Based on the CDR3 plus reference TRBV19 and TRBJ2-5, the full variable domain is DGGITQSPKYLFRKEGQNVTLSCEQNLNHDAMYWYRQDPGQGLRLIYYSQIVNDFQKGDIAEGYSVSREKKESFPLTVTSAQKNPTAFYLCASSFRTSGSTRETQYFGPGTRLLVL.

CDR3 amino acids: CSVGVWPGGRYEQYF. The CDR3, as DNA: TGCAGCGTTGGGGTTTGGCCAGGGGGCAGGTACGAGCAGTACTTC. V gene TRBV29-1 combines with J gene TRBJ2-5, with 8 bases lining up with TRBD1. Near its end, the DNA agrees better with TRBJ2-7, so the J call may be wrong. The CDR3 extends over 15 amino acids. From germline, CDR1 is SQVTM and CDR2 ANQGSEA.

The chain links TRBV9 to TRBJ2-3; 9 bases are a match to TRBD1. CDR3 length equals 15 residues. The V segment lost 2 bases and the J segment 3 bases; nucleotides outside the gene matches: 4. The germline V gene has CDR1 SGDLS and CDR2 YYNGEE. In nucleotides, the CDR3 is TGTGCCAGCAGCGTGGGGGGACAGGGTACAGATACGCAGTATTTT. It is translated as CASSVGGQGTDTQYF. Drawing the rest from reference TRBV9 and TRBJ2-3, the complete variable domain is DSGVTQTPKHLITATGQRVTLRCSPRSGDLSVYWYQQSLDQGLQFLIQYYNGEERAKGNILERFSAQQFPDLHSELNLSSLELGDSALYFCASSVGGQGTDTQYFGPGTRLTVL.

In its sample, this clone was seen a few times. This chain joins TRBV27 and TRBJ2-1; 7 bases match TRBD1. The CDR3 runs 14 residues. Germline trimming cut 3 bases from V and 8 bases from J; bases unmatched to any gene: 7. From germline, CDR1 is MNHEY and CDR2 SMNVEV (reference sequence). The CDR3 sequence is CASSFDRVGDEQFF. The CDR3 nucleotides read TGTGCCAGCAGTTTCGACAGGGTAGGAGATGAGCAGTTCTTC.

The chain uses TRBV6-5 and TRBJ2-5; 8 bases are shared with TRBD1. Matching the DNA end better, TRBJ2-7 makes the J call doubtful. CDR1 and CDR2 (germline): MNHEY, SVGAGI. CDR3 length: 13 residues. CDR3 residues: CASSWTGYGEQYF. DNA for the CDR3: TGTGCCAGCTCCTGGACAGGGTATGGCGAGCAGTACTTC.

The J gene is TRBJ2-2, the V gene TRBV7-2; TRBD2 might be the D (7 bases). The V end was cut by 5 bases, the J end by 4 bases, with 17 bases between. Germline V gives CDR1 SGHTA, CDR2 FQGNSA. CDR3 length: 16 amino acids. CDR3 coding DNA: TGTGCCAGCAGCCCAAACGGGGGCGGGAGCACCGGGGAGCTGTTTTTT. This gives the protein CASSPNGGGSTGELFF. The whole variable domain, remainder taken from reference TRBV7-2 and TRBJ2-2, is GAGVSQSPSNKVTEKGKDVELRCDPISGHTALYWYRQSLGQGLEFLIYFQGNSAPDKSGLPSDRFSAERTGGSVSTLTIQRTQQEDSAVYLCASSPNGGGSTGELFFGEGSRLTVL.

This chain joins TRBV12-5 and TRBJ2-3, with a tentative D call TRBD2 (5 bases). V lost 0 bases, J lost 4 bases, and 11 bases lay in between. The germline gives CDR1 LGHNT, CDR2 FRNRAP. This CDR3 region has 15 residues. The CDR3, as DNA: TGTGCTAGTGGTTTGGTACTGGGAGATCCAGATACGCAGTATTTT. It is translated as CASGLVLGDPDTQYF.

This chain connects TRBV28 to TRBJ2-3, with 10 bases fitting TRBD2. Trimming cost V 4 bases and J 4 bases; bases outside gene matches: 2. This CDR3 spans 14 amino acids. CDR1 and CDR2 (germline): MDHEN, SYDVKM. CDR3 loop: CASSSLAGADTQYF. The CDR3 DNA follows: TGTGCCAGCAGTTCTCTAGCGGGAGCAGATACGCAGTATTTT.

The chain carries TRBV7-9 and TRBJ2-7; 9 positions match TRBD1. The CDR3 contains 16 residues. Unmatched junction bases numbered 13, after V lost 4 bases and J lost 6 bases. Germline V gene sequence: CDR1 SEHNR, CDR2 FQNEAQ (reference sequence). As DNA, the CDR3 is TGTGCCAGCAGCTCTCGTACCGGGACAGGGCCAGGCGAGCAGTACTTC. This sequence encodes CASSSRTGTGPGEQYF. The whole variable domain, remainder taken from reference TRBV7-9 and TRBJ2-7, is DTGVSQNPRHKITKRGQNVTFRCDPISEHNRLYWYRQTLGQGPEFLTYFQNEAQLEKSRLLSDRFSAERPKGSFSTLEIQRTEQGDSAMYLCASSSRTGTGPGEQYFGPGTRLTVT.

The gene calls are TRBV6-5 and TRBJ1-5, with a weak D call TRBD1 (6 bases). V was pared by 6 bases and J by 4 bases, with 13 bases between. The germline gives CDR1 MNHEY, CDR2 SVGAGI. This CDR3 spans 14 amino acids. The CDR3 here is CASSLGQVNQPQHF. Written as DNA, the CDR3 is TGTGCCAGCAGCCTGGGACAAGTAAATCAGCCCCAGCATTTT.

This clone was observed a handful of times. This sequence joins TRBV5-6 and TRBJ1-1; weak D call: TRBD1 (5 bases). CDR1 SGHDT and CDR2 YYEEEE come from the germline V gene. The CDR3 is 14 residues long. Trimming took off 0 bases at V and 7 bases at J, with 13 bases between the two ends. CDR3 nucleotides: TGTGCCAGCAGCTTGGCGGGGGAGGTAGGTGAAGCTTTCTTT. Encoded protein: CASSLAGEVGEAFF.

This clone came up once. The chain recombines TRBV19 with TRBJ2-7; D perhaps matches TRBD1 (6 bases). The CDR3 is 15 residues long. Between the trimmed V and J ends, which lost 0 bases and 3 bases, there was a span of 12 bases. From germline, CDR1 is LNHDA and CDR2 SQIVND (reference sequence). CDR3 DNA sequence: TGTGCCAGTAGTATAGAAGCAGGGGCCAACTACGAGCAGTACTTC. Amino acid sequence: CASSIEAGANYEQYF.

The chain carries TRBV30 and TRBJ2-7; 9 nucleotides match TRBD1. The CDR3 loop spans 11 amino acids. With 2 bases clipped from V and 9 bases from J, the junction kept 2 bases outside the gene matches. CDR1 and CDR2 from the germline V gene are GTSNPN and SVGIG (reference sequence). The chain's CDR3 is CAWSPGQGQYF. As DNA, the CDR3 is TGTGCCTGGAGTCCGGGACAGGGGCAGTACTTC.

V usage is TRBV4-1 and J usage is TRBJ2-1, with 13 nucleotides matching TRBD2. Germline V CDR1 and CDR2: MGHRA, YSYEKL. This CDR3 is built from 17 residues. The trim removed 0 bases at V and 10 bases at J, leaving 9 bases unmatched. The CDR3 DNA reads TGCGCCAGCAGCCAAGAGTCGGGACTAGCGGGAACTTGGGAGCAGTTCTTC. Protein product: CASSQESGLAGTWEQFF.

CDR3 bases: TGTGCCAGCACCCCGAGCGGGGCCGGGGCCAACGTCCTGACTTTC. This encodes CASTPSGAGANVLTF. This sequence joins TRBV6-6 and TRBJ2-6; 7 bases match TRBD2. CDR1 is MNHNY and CDR2 is SVGAGI in the germline V gene (reference sequence). The CDR3 runs to 15 residues. V shed 7 bases and J 4 bases; nucleotides not matched to a gene: 7.

CDR3 DNA: TGTGCCAGCAGCTTGTGGTCAGGAGGAGAGCAGTACTTC. Its protein product is CASSLWSGGEQYF. The chain carries TRBV5-6 and TRBJ2-7; maybe TRBD2 (5 bases). There are 13 residues in the CDR3. The V end was cut by 1 base, the J end by 7 bases, with 12 bases between. Germline V gene lookup returns CDR1 SGHDT and CDR2 YYEEEE.